This T cell receptor beta chain was found in a study of long-term antiretroviral therapy in people with HIV (dated by TCRdb to 2022 to 2024). With regard to the full study: Collection of the earliest samples took place about a decade ahead of the 2015 WHO recommendation for immediate ART, at a time when ART was typically delayed until CD4 counts fell. Whether ART initiation and durable HIV suppression were associated with changes in peripheral blood TRB repertoire composition and diversity was tested in a retrospective serial study. A total of 150 to 200 cryopreserved PBMC samples were contributed to the cohort by 30 adults with confirmed HIV infection, with samples collected serially over a mean of 6 years (range 1-12). About 35% of the 30 participants with HIV were female. Test extractions of a monoclonal T-cell line alongside a few dozen polyclonal samples showed no cross-contamination during QIAcube processing. General conclusions and limits of the study: Expanded TRB clones identified before ART initiation dominated the repertoire across all time points, though the dominance fluctuated and decreased in many PLHIV after ART. No data were available on ART adherence, viral resistance or therapy changes, limiting inferences about post-ART repertoire changes. The samples were dated from the mid-2000s to the late 2010s, and the ART regimens that were used may be less effective than current ART regimens. Because PBMC availability was limited, only the TCR beta chain was sequenced, with no alpha chain pairing. Because pre-ART samples had limited cell numbers, profiling was done on unsorted PBMC rather than on sorted CD4+ and CD8+ T cells. Narrower CDR3 length ranges were observed in HIV repertoires than in controls, and an antigen-experienced repertoire with only a slight naive shift after ART was suggested by the network structure. Starting ART was linked to a significant rise in TRB diversity, yet even after long-term ART the diversity remained significantly lower than in transplant donor controls.

The germline ends are 18 bases apart after V is trimmed by 0 bases and J by 7 bases. The CDR3 runs 16 residues from the cysteine to the phenylalanine. The CDR3 DNA has 48 bases and is translated from base 1. The CDR1 and CDR2 encoded by the germline V gene (reference sequence) are MNHNY and SVGAGI. Participants were included only if at least one PBMC sample before ART initiation and at least two post-ART samples were available. All participants with HIV were treated in the United States of America. Cryopreserved samples of 1-10 million PBMC were thawed and washed before DNA extraction. At the time of the earliest PBMC sample for each participant with HIV, ages ranged from about 23 to 60 years. Per participant, PBMC samples came from 1-4 timepoints prior to ART initiation and 2-8 timepoints following ART initiation, for a median of 7 samples. For every participant, serial HIV viral load, CD4+ T-cell count, ART history and demographic data were obtained. Using a Qiagen kit on a QIAcube, genomic DNA was extracted from unsorted PBMC, with samples processed in batches of 12.

Regarding this clone: Its antigen is not yet known. No base-level quality is on record; no much larger clone is a single base apart.

The immunoSEQ hsTCRB v3.0 assay was used at survey level resolution to sequence the TRB variable region. The targeted TRB sequencing depth was about 35,000-55,000 T-cell genomes per sample. Pooled TRB libraries were sequenced on an Illumina MiSeq with a v3 150-cycle kit. As for how the authors treated the data: Analysis of repertoires was carried out in R inside a reproducible Nextflow workflow spanning QC, data transformation and analysis. LymphoSeq2, an R package for exploring AIRR-Seq data, was used to implement the custom analyses. After excluding a handful of samples that yielded fewer than 5000 total TRB sequences, 188 HIV repertoires remained for analysis. Among the approximately 190 retained HIV repertoires, some 60 were collected before ART initiation and approximately 130 were collected after ART initiation. Each repertoire was downsampled to 5000 TRB nucleotide sequences, and summary statistics were averaged across 100 downsampling iterations. The analysis kept only TRB sequences whose CDR3 regions were at least seven amino acids long. A Shannon entropy-derived clonality score and the Gini coefficient were used to measure diversity. Repertoire networks linked the top 5000 CDR3 amino acid sequences whenever two sequences differed by an edit distance of one. For TRB CDR3 amino acid sequences, GLIPH2 was used to predict antigen specificity groups and MHC restriction. To flag known CMV, EBV, HIV or tissue antigen associations, CDR3 amino acid sequences were matched against VDJdb and McPAS-TCR. Pre-ART, post-ART and control groups were compared with Wilcoxon signed-rank tests and Holm-Bonferroni correction. Sourced from immuneACCESS, this table was stored by TCRdb with only in-frame sequences that have V and J called. A share of the clones is absent; for the studies checked, an unresolved V gene accounts for under half, and the remainder has no known explanation. The V and J calls and clone size were taken over from that table, and D and trimming were inferred from the DNA. The sample contains tens of thousands of clones, 75% to 85% of them found a single time. 7.3% of the sample lies in the top ten.

The V and J genes are TRBV6-6 and TRBJ1-2, with TRBD1 as a weak D call on 5 bases. Here the sequenced sample was unsorted PBMCs, taken 0.3 years after starting antiretroviral therapy. This TCR came from a man between 35 and 55 years old with HIV. The DNA sequence is given as TGTGCCAGCAGTTACTCCCCCCGGGACGGGACGGGTGGCTACACCTTC. Its translation reads: CASSYSPRDGTGGYTF.